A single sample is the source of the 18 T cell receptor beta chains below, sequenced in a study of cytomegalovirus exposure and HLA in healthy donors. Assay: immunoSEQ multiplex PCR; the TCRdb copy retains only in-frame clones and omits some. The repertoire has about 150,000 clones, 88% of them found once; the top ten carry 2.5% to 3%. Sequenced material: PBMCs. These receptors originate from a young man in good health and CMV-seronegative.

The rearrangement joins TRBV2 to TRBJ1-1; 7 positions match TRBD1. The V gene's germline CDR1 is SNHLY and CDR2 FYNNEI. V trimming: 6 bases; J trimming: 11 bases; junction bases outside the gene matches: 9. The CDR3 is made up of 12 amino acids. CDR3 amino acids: CASRTGTLGAFF. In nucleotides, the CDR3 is TGTGCCAGCAGGACAGGGACCCTGGGGGCTTTCTTT.

The CDR3: CATSRDRQRNQPQHF. The CDR3 nucleotides read TGTGCCACCAGCAGAGATCGGCAGCGTAATCAGCCCCAGCATTTT. This rearrangement joins TRBV15 to TRBJ1-5; D is unresolved. V gave up 0 bases and J gave up 4 bases, with 10 bases separating them. The CDR3 contains 15 residues. Per the germline V gene, CDR1 is LNHNV and CDR2 is YYDKDF (reference sequence).

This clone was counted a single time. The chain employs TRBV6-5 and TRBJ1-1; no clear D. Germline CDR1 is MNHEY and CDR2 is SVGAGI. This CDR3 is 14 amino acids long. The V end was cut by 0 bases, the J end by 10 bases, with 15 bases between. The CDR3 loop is CASSYSRRAGGAFF. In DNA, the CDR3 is TGTGCCAGCAGTTACTCGAGGCGGGCCGGTGGAGCTTTCTTT.

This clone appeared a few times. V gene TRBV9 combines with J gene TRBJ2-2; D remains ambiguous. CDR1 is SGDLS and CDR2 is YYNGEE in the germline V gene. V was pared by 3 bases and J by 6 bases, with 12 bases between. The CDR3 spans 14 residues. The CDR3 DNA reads TGTGCCAGCAGCGCGCATAGTTCGTCCGGGGAGCTGTTTTTT. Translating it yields CASSAHSSSGELFF.

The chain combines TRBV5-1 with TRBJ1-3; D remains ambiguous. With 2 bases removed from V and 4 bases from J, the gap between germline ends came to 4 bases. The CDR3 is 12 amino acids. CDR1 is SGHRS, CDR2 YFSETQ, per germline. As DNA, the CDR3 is TGCGCCAGCAGCTTCGAGGGAAACACCATATATTTT. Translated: CASSFEGNTIYF. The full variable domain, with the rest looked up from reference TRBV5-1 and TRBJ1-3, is KAGVTQTPRYLIKTRGQQVTLSCSPISGHRSVSWYQQTPGQGLQFLFEYFSETQRNKGNFPGRFSGRQFSNSRSEMNVSTLELGDSALYLCASSFEGNTIYFGEGSWLTVV.

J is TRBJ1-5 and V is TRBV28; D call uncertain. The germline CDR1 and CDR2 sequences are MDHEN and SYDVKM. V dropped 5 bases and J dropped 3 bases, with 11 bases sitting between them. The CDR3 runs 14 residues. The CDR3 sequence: CASSREGYNQPQHF. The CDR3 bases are TGTGCCAGCAGTCGCGAGGGATACAATCAGCCCCAGCATTTT. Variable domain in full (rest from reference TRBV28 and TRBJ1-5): DVKVTQSSRYLVKRTGEKVFLECVQDMDHENMFWYRQDPGLGLRLIYFSYDVKMKEKGDIPEGYSVSREKKERFSLILESASTNQTSMYLCASSREGYNQPQHFGDGTRLSIL.

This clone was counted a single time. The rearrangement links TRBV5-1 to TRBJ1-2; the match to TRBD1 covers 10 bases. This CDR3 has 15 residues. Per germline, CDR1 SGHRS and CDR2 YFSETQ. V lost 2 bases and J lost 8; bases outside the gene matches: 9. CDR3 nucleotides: TGCGCCAGCAGCTTCTCCTCAGGACAGGGGGGCGGCTACACCTTC. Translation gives CASSFSSGQGGGYTF. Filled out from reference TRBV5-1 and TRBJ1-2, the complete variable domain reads KAGVTQTPRYLIKTRGQQVTLSCSPISGHRSVSWYQQTPGQGLQFLFEYFSETQRNKGNFPGRFSGRQFSNSRSEMNVSTLELGDSALYLCASSFSSGQGGGYTFGSGTRLTVV.

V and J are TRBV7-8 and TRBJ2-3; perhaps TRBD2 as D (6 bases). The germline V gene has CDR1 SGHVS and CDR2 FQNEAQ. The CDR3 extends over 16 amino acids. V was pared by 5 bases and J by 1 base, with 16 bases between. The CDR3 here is CASSPTRLGRTDTQYF. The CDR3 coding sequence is TGTGCCAGCAGCCCAACCCGACTAGGACGCACAGATACGCAGTATTTT. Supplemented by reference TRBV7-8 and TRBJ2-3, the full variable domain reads GAGVSQSPRYKVAKRGQDVALRCDPISGHVSLFWYQQALGQGPEFLTYFQNEAQLDKSGLPSDRFFAERPEGSVSTLKIQRTQQEDSAVYLCASSPTRLGRTDTQYFGPGTRLTVL.

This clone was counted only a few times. CDR3 coding DNA: TGTGCCAGCTCACCATTTAGCGGGAAGGCCAGTTACGAGCAGTACTTC. It codes for CASSPFSGKASYEQYF. The V and J genes are TRBV18 and TRBJ2-7; 8 positions match TRBD2. The CDR3 totals 16 residues. V shed 2 bases, J shed 4 bases, and the junction held 10 bases outside the gene matches. Germline CDR1 is KGHSH and CDR2 is LQKENI.

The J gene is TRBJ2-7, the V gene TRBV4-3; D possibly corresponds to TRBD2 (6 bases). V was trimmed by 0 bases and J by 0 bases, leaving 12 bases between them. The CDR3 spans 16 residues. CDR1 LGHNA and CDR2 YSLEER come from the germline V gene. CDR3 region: CASSQEHTRGSYEQYF. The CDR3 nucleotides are TGCGCCAGCAGCCAAGAACATACGCGGGGCTCCTACGAGCAGTACTTC.

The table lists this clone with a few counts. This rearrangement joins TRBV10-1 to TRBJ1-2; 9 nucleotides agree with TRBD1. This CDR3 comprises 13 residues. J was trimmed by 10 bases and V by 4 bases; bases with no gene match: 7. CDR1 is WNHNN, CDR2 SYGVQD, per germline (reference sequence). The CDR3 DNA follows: TGCGCCAGCAGTGGCGGACAGGGGAGTGACTACACCTTC. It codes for CASSGGQGSDYTF.

CDR3 protein: CASSWGQGGDTGELFF. CDR3 DNA: TGCGCCAGCAGCTGGGGACAGGGAGGCGACACCGGGGAGCTGTTTTTT. The J gene is TRBJ2-2, the V gene TRBV5-1; 9 bases agree with TRBD1. With 3 bases clipped from V and 3 bases from J, the junction kept 6 bases outside the gene matches. CDR3 size: 16 residues. Germline loops: CDR1 SGHRS, CDR2 YFSETQ.

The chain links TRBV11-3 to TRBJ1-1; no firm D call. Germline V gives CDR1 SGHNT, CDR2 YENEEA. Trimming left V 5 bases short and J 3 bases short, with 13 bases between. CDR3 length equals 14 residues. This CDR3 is CASSRRAGDTEAFF. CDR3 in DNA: TGTGCCAGCAGCCGGAGAGCGGGCGACACTGAAGCTTTCTTT.

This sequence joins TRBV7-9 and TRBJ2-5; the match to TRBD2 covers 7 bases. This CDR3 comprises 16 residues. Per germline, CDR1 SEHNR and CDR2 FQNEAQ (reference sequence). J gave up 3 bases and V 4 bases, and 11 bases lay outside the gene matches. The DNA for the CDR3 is TGTGCCAGCAGCTCTCCCCCAGCGGGGTGGGAAGAGACCCAGTACTTC. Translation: CASSSPPAGWEETQYF.

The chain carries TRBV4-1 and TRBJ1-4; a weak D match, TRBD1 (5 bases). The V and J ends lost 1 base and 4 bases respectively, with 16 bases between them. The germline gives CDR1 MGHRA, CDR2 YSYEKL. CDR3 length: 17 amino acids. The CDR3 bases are TGCGCCAGCAGCCAAGGGGTTGGGGGAGGTGGTAATGAAAAACTGTTTTTT. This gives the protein CASSQGVGGGGNEKLFF.

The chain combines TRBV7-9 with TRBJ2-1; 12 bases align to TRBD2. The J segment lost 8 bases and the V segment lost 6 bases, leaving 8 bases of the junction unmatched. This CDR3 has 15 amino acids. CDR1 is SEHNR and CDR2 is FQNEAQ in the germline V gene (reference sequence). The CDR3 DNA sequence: TGTGCCAGCAGTCCTAGCGGGGGGGCCTTCGATGAGCAGTTCTTC. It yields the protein CASSPSGGAFDEQFF.

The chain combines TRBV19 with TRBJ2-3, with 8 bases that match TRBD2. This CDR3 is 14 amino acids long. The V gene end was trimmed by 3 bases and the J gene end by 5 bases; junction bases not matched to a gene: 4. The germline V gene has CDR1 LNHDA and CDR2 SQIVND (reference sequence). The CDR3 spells CASSISLAGDTQYF. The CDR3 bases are TGTGCCAGTAGTATTAGCCTAGCGGGAGATACGCAGTATTTT.

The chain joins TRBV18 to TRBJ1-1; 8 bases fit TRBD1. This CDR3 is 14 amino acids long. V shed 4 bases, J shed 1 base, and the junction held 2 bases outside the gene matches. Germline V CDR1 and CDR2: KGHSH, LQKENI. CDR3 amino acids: CASSRTGTNTEAFF. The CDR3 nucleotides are TGTGCCAGCTCACGGACAGGGACGAACACTGAAGCTTTCTTT.